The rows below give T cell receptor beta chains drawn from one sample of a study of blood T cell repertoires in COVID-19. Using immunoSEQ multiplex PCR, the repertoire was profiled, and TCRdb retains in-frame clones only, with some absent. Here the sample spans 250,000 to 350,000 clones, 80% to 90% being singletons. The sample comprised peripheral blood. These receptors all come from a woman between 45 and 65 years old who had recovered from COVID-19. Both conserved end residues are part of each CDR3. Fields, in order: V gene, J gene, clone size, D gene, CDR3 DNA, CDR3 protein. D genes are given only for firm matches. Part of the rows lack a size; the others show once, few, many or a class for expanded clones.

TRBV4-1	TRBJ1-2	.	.	TGCGCCAGCAGGTCAAGCCGGGACTCACCCTACGCCTTC	CASRSSRDSPYAF
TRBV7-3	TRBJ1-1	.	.	TGTGCCAGCAGCTTACTCGGACACCCGAACACTGAAGCTTTCTTT	CASSLLGHPNTEAFF
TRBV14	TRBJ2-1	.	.	TGTGCCAGCAGCCAAGACGCCTACAATGAGCAGTTCTTC	CASSQDAYNEQFF
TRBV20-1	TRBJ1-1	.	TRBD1	TGCAGTGCTAGTAAGGGGGCCGACACTGAAGCTTTCTTT	CSASKGADTEAFF
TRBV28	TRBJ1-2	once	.	TGTGCCAGCAGTCCTATAATCTATGGCTACACCTTC	CASSPIIYGYTF
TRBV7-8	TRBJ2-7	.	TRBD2	TGTGCCAGCAGCCCGCGGGAGAACTACGAGCAGTACTTC	CASSPRENYEQYF
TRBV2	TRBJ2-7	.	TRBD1	TGTGCCAGCGGCAGGACAGGGGTCCACGAGCAGTACTTC	CASGRTGVHEQYF
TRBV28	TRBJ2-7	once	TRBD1	TGTGCCAGCAGTTTCCTAATACAACTCGGGACAGTTTTCTACGAGCAGTACTTC	CASSFLIQLGTVFYEQYF
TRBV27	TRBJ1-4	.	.	TGTGCCAGCAGTCCACTTGACAGATTGGATGAAAAACTGTTTTTT	CASSPLDRLDEKLFF
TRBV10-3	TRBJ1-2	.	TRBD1	TGTGCCATCAAAGGGACAGGCTTGGATGGCTACACCTTC	CAIKGTGLDGYTF
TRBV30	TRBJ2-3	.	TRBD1	TGTGCCTTGGGGACAGGGGGAACGTTAGATACGCAGTATTTT	CALGTGGTLDTQYF
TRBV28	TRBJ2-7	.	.	TGTGCCAGCAGTCCCCAAAGACAAGCCTACGAGCAGTACTTC	CASSPQRQAYEQYF
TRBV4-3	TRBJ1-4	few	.	TGCGCCAGCAGCCAAGGAGGTCTGACTAATGAAAAACTGTTTTTT	CASSQGGLTNEKLFF
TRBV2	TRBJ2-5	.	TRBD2	TGTGCCAGCAGTGAAGCGGCTAGCGGCGGCAGGGAGACCCAGTACTTC	CASSEAASGGRETQYF
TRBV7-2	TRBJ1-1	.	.	TGTGCCAGCAGCCGTACCGCCAGGCCCAACACTGAAGCTTTCTTT	CASSRTARPNTEAFF
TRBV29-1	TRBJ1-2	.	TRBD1	TGCAGCGTCGACGAGGGACAGGGCGCTAACTATGGCTACACCTTC	CSVDEGQGANYGYTF
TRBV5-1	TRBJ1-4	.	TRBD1	TGCGCCAGCCGATTAAACACAGGGGAAGAAAAACTGTTTTTT	CASRLNTGEEKLFF
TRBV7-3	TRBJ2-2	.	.	TGTGCCAGCAGCCGCCGTGGCGGATTAACCGGGGAGCTGTTTTTT	CASSRRGGLTGELFF
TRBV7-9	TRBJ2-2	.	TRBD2	TGTGCCAGCTCCAAGTTCGGGGGGGCGCCCGGGGAGCTGTTTTTT	CASSKFGGAPGELFF